A single sample gave rise to the 20 T cell receptor beta chains below, sequenced in a study of blood T cell repertoires in COVID-19. The assay was immunoSEQ multiplex PCR, and TCRdb's table has in-frame clones only and misses some. The data show roughly 130,000 clones, around 87% seen once. Sequencing used peripheral blood. These receptors were collected from a woman aged 55-70 years with acute or convalescent COVID-19.

This clone appeared once. Within the sample, other DNA sequences also encode this same CDR3. The J gene is TRBJ2-1, the V gene TRBV5-1; 15 bases are shared with TRBD2. The CDR3 spans 15 residues. J gave up 9 bases and V 4 bases, and 5 bases lay outside the gene matches. CDR1 is SGHRS, CDR2 YFSETQ, per germline. CDR3 sequence: CASSLVGLAGGEQFF. CDR3 nucleotides: TGCGCCAGCAGCCTGGTGGGACTAGCGGGGGGTGAGCAGTTCTTC.

Concerning this clone: This CDR3 is also generated by other DNA sequences in the sample. The rearrangement uses TRBV7-9 and TRBJ1-3, with 7 bases fitting TRBD1. Germline-derived CDR1 and CDR2 are SEHNR and FQNEAQ (reference sequence). The CDR3 has 16 residues. V shed 0 bases, J shed 0 bases, and the junction held 2 bases outside the gene matches. Here the CDR3 DNA reads TGTGCCAGCAGCTTAGCAGGGGGCGGCTCTGGAAACACCATATATTTT. The encoded protein is CASSLAGGGSGNTIYF.

The chain couples TRBV24-1 to TRBJ2-1; 7 bases are shared with TRBD2. V dropped 4 bases and J dropped 6; count of bases not matched to a gene: 8. This CDR3 has 15 residues. Germline assignment: CDR1 KGHDR and CDR2 SFDVKD. As DNA, the CDR3 is TGTGCCACCAGTGACCCGGGCGGGAGTAGCAATGAGCAGTTCTTC. Its translation is CATSDPGGSSNEQFF.

The genes are TRBV5-4 and TRBJ2-7; perhaps TRBD1 as D (5 bases). CDR1 and CDR2 from the germline V gene are SGHNT and YYREEE (reference sequence). V gave up 3 bases and J gave up 2 bases, with 12 bases separating them. CDR3 length: 14 residues. In DNA form, the CDR3 reads TGTGCCAGCAGCTCAAGACAGTTCCCCTACGAGCAGTACGTC. This codes for CASSSRQFPYEQYV.

V and J are TRBV11-2 and TRBJ2-5, with 15 bases aligning to TRBD2. The CDR3 is 17 amino acids. Germline-derived CDR1 and CDR2 are SGHAT and FQNNGV. Unmatched junction bases numbered 8, after V lost 4 bases and J lost 5 bases. The CDR3 nucleotides read TGTGCCAGCAGCTCAGGGCTTGGACTAGCGGGAGGGGAGACCCAGTACTTC. Amino acids: CASSSGLGLAGGETQYF.

This chain uses TRBV5-6 with TRBJ2-7; 9 positions match TRBD1. The CDR3 extends over 14 amino acids. V trimming: 2 bases; J trimming: 4 bases; junction bases outside the gene matches: 4. CDR1 and CDR2 (germline): SGHDT, YYEEEE. The CDR3: CASSFGQGLYEQYV. In DNA, the CDR3 is TGTGCCAGCAGCTTCGGACAGGGGTTATACGAGCAGTACGTC.

CDR3 sequence: CASQPVGLPYNEQFF. The CDR3 nucleotides are TGTGCCAGCCAGCCCGTTGGACTACCTTACAATGAGCAGTTCTTC. The rearrangement links TRBV6-5 to TRBJ2-1, with D tentatively TRBD2 (6 bases). CDR1 is MNHEY and CDR2 is SVGAGI in the germline V gene. CDR3 length equals 15 residues. V was clipped by 8 bases and J by 4 bases, with 18 bases between them.

This clone was observed a few times. This chain links TRBV28 with TRBJ1-1, with TRBD1 as a possible D gene (5 bases). The germline V gene has CDR1 MDHEN and CDR2 SYDVKM. The CDR3 sequence is 13 residues long. V lost 3 bases, J lost 6 bases, and 11 bases lay in between. The CDR3 nucleotides are TGTGCCAGCAGTTTGCCAGGGCCCGCTGAAGCTTTCTTT. It translates to CASSLPGPAEAFF.

The genes are TRBV21-1 and TRBJ1-1; the listed D gene, TRBD1, was not tested against the DNA. TRBV21-1 is designated a pseudogene. CDR3 size: 13 residues. For the CDR3, the DNA is TGTGCCAGCAGCACAGGGTCGAACACTGAAGCTTTCTTT. Translation gives CASSTGSNTEAFF.

This clone was observed once. The V call is TRBV5-1, the J call TRBJ2-3; 8 positions agree with TRBD1. The CDR3 runs 13 residues. Germline values: CDR1 SGHRS, CDR2 YFSETQ. V trimming: 4 bases; J trimming: 4 bases; junction bases outside the gene matches: 2. CDR3 in DNA: TGCGCCAGCAGCCTGGACAGGGCAGATACGCAGTATTTT. It is translated as CASSLDRADTQYF.

The chain carries TRBV5-1 and TRBJ1-5, with 8 nucleotides matching TRBD1. Germline CDR1 and CDR2: SGHRS and YFSETQ. The CDR3 extends over 16 amino acids. V lost 0 bases and J lost 2; bases outside the gene matches: 4. The CDR3: CASSLEGTGGNQPQHF. The CDR3 coding sequence is TGCGCCAGCAGCTTGGAGGGGACAGGCGGCAATCAGCCCCAGCATTTT.

The sample holds one count of this clone. The chain is built from TRBV10-3 and TRBJ1-3; D unclear. The germline V and J ends were trimmed by 2 bases and 0 bases, with 8 bases remaining between them. The germline CDR1 and CDR2 sequences are ENHRY and SYGVKD. CDR3 length equals 15 residues. CDR3 loop: CAISETVSSGNTIYF. In nucleotides, the CDR3 is TGTGCCATCAGTGAGACAGTTAGCTCTGGAAACACCATATATTTT.

The chain has TRBV28 and TRBJ1-5; D is undetermined. CDR1 is MDHEN and CDR2 is SYDVKM in the germline V gene. The V end lost 6 bases, the J end lost 4 bases, and 13 bases lay between the germline ends. The CDR3 sequence is 14 residues long. CDR3 coding DNA: TGTGCCAGCAGCCAACCTCGGGGAAATCAGCCCCAGCATTTT. Protein product: CASSQPRGNQPQHF.

The chain links TRBV7-6 to TRBJ2-5; 12 positions agree with TRBD2. V shed 5 bases, J shed 1 base, and the junction held 8 bases outside the gene matches. Germline CDR1 is SGHVS and CDR2 is FNYEAQ. The CDR3 length is 17 residues. CDR3 sequence reads: CASSVSLAGGPQETQYF. Here the CDR3 DNA reads TGTGCCAGCAGCGTCTCACTAGCGGGAGGCCCCCAAGAGACCCAGTACTTC.

This sequence joins TRBV28 and TRBJ1-2; weak D call: TRBD1 (6 bases). The CDR3 is 12 residues long. The germline V gene encodes CDR1 MDHEN and CDR2 SYDVKM. V lost 5 bases, J lost 8 bases, and 12 bases lay in between. The CDR3 spells CASSPQGRGYTF. The CDR3 nucleotides read TGTGCCAGCAGTCCACAGGGAAGGGGCTACACCTTC.

V gene TRBV28 combines with J gene TRBJ1-2, with D maybe TRBD1 (6 bases). Trimming stripped 6 bases from V and 2 bases from J, with 19 bases between. Germline values: CDR1 MDHEN, CDR2 SYDVKM. The CDR3 extends over 16 amino acids. CDR3 sequence reads: CASSYTVGTGNYGYTF. For the CDR3, the DNA is TGTGCCAGCAGCTATACCGTCGGCACAGGGAACTATGGCTACACCTTC.

This chain joins TRBV2 and TRBJ1-5, with unresolved D. CDR1 and CDR2 from the germline V gene are SNHLY and FYNNEI. Trimming removed 5 bases at V and 0 bases at J, with 14 bases between. There are 16 residues in the CDR3. Here the CDR3 DNA reads TGTGCCAGCAGTAGGAGAGGCAGCTATAGCAATCAGCCCCAGCATTTT. Residues: CASSRRGSYSNQPQHF.

As for this clone: This CDR3 is missing its conserved last phenylalanine or tryptophan, likely due to a read error. The limits of the CDR3 on the DNA are not certain, so only TCRdb's listed CDR3 is given. The chain links TRBV21-1 to TRBJ1-1. TRBV21-1 is a pseudogene segment. The CDR3 is 10 amino acids long, termini counted. The chain's CDR3 is CASSTRHPTR.

This CDR3 is CASSTQGNTEAFF. For the CDR3, the DNA is TGTGCCAGCAGCACTCAGGGGAACACTGAAGCTTTCTTT. The chain joins TRBV6-5 to TRBJ1-1; weak D call: TRBD1 (5 bases). V was trimmed by 6 bases and J by 1 base, leaving 9 bases between them. CDR1 and CDR2 from the germline V gene are MNHEY and SVGAGI. This CDR3 has 13 amino acids.

This chain connects TRBV5-7 to TRBJ1-5, with TRBD1 identical over 7 bases. TRBV5-7 is an open reading frame whose function is uncertain. V dropped 4 bases and J dropped 6; count of bases not matched to a gene: 16. This CDR3 region has 17 residues. CDR3 sequence: CASSDALTGVRSQPQHF. Here the CDR3 DNA reads TGTGCCAGCAGCGATGCTTTAACAGGGGTCAGGTCTCAGCCCCAGCATTTT.